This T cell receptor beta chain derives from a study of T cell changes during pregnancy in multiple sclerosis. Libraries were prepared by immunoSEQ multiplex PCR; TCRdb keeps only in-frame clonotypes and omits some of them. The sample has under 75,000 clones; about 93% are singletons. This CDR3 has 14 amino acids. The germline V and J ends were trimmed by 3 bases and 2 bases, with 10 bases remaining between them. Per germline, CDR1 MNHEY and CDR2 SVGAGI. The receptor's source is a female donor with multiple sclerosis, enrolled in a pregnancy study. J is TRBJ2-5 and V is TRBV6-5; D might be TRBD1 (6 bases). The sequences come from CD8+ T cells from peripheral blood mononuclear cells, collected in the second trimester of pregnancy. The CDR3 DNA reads TGTGCCAGCAGTTATCCCGACAGGCAAGAGACCCAGTACTTC. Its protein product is CASSYPDRQETQYF.